This is a list of T cell receptor beta chains from one sample in a study of graft-versus-host responses after intestinal transplantation. Which antigens these TCRs recognize remains unknown. TCRdb keeps only in-frame clones here, not all; method: immunoSEQ multiplex PCR. This table holds tens of thousands of clones, 85% to 95% found once. Sequencing used unstimulated CD4+ T cells sorted from spleen or lymph node cells, obtained before transplant. Receptors were obtained from a human donor who was the organ donor for an intestinal transplant. The CDR3 runs from the conserved cysteine through the conserved F or W. D genes are given only for firm matches. Some rows mark clone size as missing; the rest say once, few, many or name a class of expanded clone.

CDR3 protein: CASSLDGGDPYEQYF
CDR3 DNA: TGCGCCAGCAGCTTGGATGGGGGGGACCCCTACGAGCAGTACTTC
clone size: once
V gene: TRBV5-1
J gene: TRBJ2-7
D gene: TRBD2

CDR3 protein: CASSLAPRTYTDTQYF
CDR3 DNA: TGCGCCAGCAGCTTGGCCCCCCGGACATACACAGATACGCAGTATTTT
clone size: .
V gene: TRBV5-1
J gene: TRBJ2-3
D gene: .

CDR3 protein: CASSSGGIGGPYEQYF
CDR3 DNA: TGTGCCAGCAGTTCAGGGGGTATAGGAGGACCTTACGAGCAGTACTTC
clone size: .
V gene: TRBV2
J gene: TRBJ2-7
D gene: TRBD1

CDR3 protein: CASSPDTTSGGSYEQYF
CDR3 DNA: TGCGCCAGCAGTCCCGATACGACTAGCGGGGGATCCTACGAGCAGTACTTC
clone size: .
V gene: TRBV5-1
J gene: TRBJ2-7
D gene: TRBD2

CDR3 protein: CASSLLGQRTIYEQYF
CDR3 DNA: TGTGCCAGCAGCTTGTTGGGACAGCGCACCATCTACGAGCAGTACTTC
clone size: .
V gene: TRBV5-4
J gene: TRBJ2-7
D gene: TRBD1

CDR3 protein: CASNEGPSTDTQYF
CDR3 DNA: TGTGCCAGCAATGAAGGGCCTAGCACAGATACGCAGTATTTT
clone size: .
V gene: TRBV6-1
J gene: TRBJ2-3
D gene: .

CDR3 protein: CASSLGQGAYEQYF
CDR3 DNA: TGTGCCAGCAGCCTCGGGCAGGGGGCCTACGAGCAGTACTTC
clone size: .
V gene: TRBV7-2
J gene: TRBJ2-7
D gene: TRBD1

CDR3 protein: CASSQPTLSSADTQYF
CDR3 DNA: TGTGCCAGCAGCCAACCCACTCTATCTAGCGCAGATACGCAGTATTTT
clone size: .
V gene: TRBV28
J gene: TRBJ2-3
D gene: .

CDR3 protein: CASSDTRRSPLHF
CDR3 DNA: TGTGCCAGCAGCGATACAAGGCGGTCACCCCTCCACTTT
clone size: .
V gene: TRBV7-9
J gene: TRBJ1-6
D gene: .

CDR3 protein: CASSQRNEQFF
CDR3 DNA: TGTGCCAGCAGCCAACGGAATGAGCAGTTCTTC
clone size: .
V gene: TRBV4-2
J gene: TRBJ2-1
D gene: .

CDR3 protein: CASSLDRGSPAFF
CDR3 DNA: TGTGCCAGCAGCTTAGACAGGGGGTCCCCAGCTTTCTTT
clone size: .
V gene: TRBV7-9
J gene: TRBJ1-1
D gene: TRBD1

CDR3 protein: CASSPRGAGYTF
CDR3 DNA: TGTGCCAGTAGTCCCCGTGGGGCGGGCTACACCTTC
clone size: .
V gene: TRBV19
J gene: TRBJ1-2
D gene: .

CDR3 protein: CASSYGLHRVMYEQYF
CDR3 DNA: TGTGCCAGCAGTTACGGTCTTCACAGGGTAATGTACGAGCAGTACTTC
clone size: .
V gene: TRBV6-5
J gene: TRBJ2-7
D gene: .

CDR3 protein: CASSPNNGYEQYF
CDR3 DNA: TGTGCCAGCAGCCCCAATAACGGCTACGAGCAGTACTTC
clone size: .
V gene: TRBV7-9
J gene: TRBJ2-7
D gene: .

CDR3 protein: CASSSWDYEDTQYF
CDR3 DNA: TGTGCCAGCAGCTCTTGGGACTACGAGGATACGCAGTATTTT
clone size: .
V gene: TRBV5-4
J gene: TRBJ2-3
D gene: TRBD2

CDR3 protein: CASSQRTEFSGNTIYF
CDR3 DNA: TGTGCCAGCAGCCAACGTACAGAGTTCTCTGGAAACACCATATATTTT
clone size: .
V gene: TRBV11-2
J gene: TRBJ1-3
D gene: .

CDR3 protein: CASTTLFKGPTEAFF
CDR3 DNA: TGTGCCAGCACTACCCTATTCAAGGGGCCCACTGAAGCTTTCTTT
clone size: .
V gene: TRBV6-1
J gene: TRBJ1-1
D gene: .

CDR3 protein: CASSPETGYGYTF
CDR3 DNA: TGCGCCAGCAGCCCAGAGACAGGGTATGGCTACACCTTC
clone size: .
V gene: TRBV4-1
J gene: TRBJ1-2
D gene: TRBD1

CDR3 protein: CASSPGGRLAGRLLAAQYF
CDR3 DNA: TGTGCCAGCAGCCCAGGGGGCCGACTCGCGGGCCGACTTCTCGCGGCCCAGTACTTC
clone size: .
V gene: TRBV28
J gene: TRBJ2-5
D gene: TRBD1

CDR3 protein: CASSLSSGGHGYTF
CDR3 DNA: TGTGCCAGCAGTTTATCCTCAGGGGGCCATGGCTACACCTTC
clone size: .
V gene: TRBV28
J gene: TRBJ1-2
D gene: TRBD1

CDR3 protein: CASSQTVVQETQYF
CDR3 DNA: TGTGCCAGCAGCCAGACAGTAGTACAAGAGACCCAGTACTTC
clone size: .
V gene: TRBV2
J gene: TRBJ2-5
D gene: .

CDR3 protein: CSARVPEEAFF
CDR3 DNA: TGCAGTGCTAGAGTGCCAGAAGAAGCTTTCTTT
clone size: .
V gene: TRBV20-1
J gene: TRBJ1-1
D gene: .

CDR3 protein: CASIGQASGANVLTF
CDR3 DNA: TGTGCCAGCATAGGACAGGCCTCTGGGGCCAACGTCCTGACTTTC
clone size: .
V gene: TRBV28
J gene: TRBJ2-6
D gene: TRBD1

CDR3 protein: CASSESLQKNIQYF
CDR3 DNA: TGTGCCAGCAGTGAATCTTTGCAGAAAAACATTCAGTACTTC
clone size: once
V gene: TRBV25-1
J gene: TRBJ2-4
D gene: .

CDR3 protein: CASSERPGLAGVGEQYF
CDR3 DNA: TGTGCCAGCAGCGAGCGCCCGGGACTAGCGGGAGTAGGGGAGCAGTACTTC
clone size: .
V gene: TRBV9
J gene: TRBJ2-5
D gene: TRBD2

CDR3 protein: CASSETSQGYEQFF
CDR3 DNA: TGCGCCAGCAGTGAAACTAGTCAGGGGTATGAGCAGTTCTTC
clone size: .
V gene: TRBV10-1
J gene: TRBJ2-1
D gene: .

CDR3 protein: CASRPKGLVSYEQYF
CDR3 DNA: TGTGCCAGCAGACCAAAGGGACTTGTGAGCTACGAGCAGTACTTC
clone size: .
V gene: TRBV27
J gene: TRBJ2-7
D gene: .

CDR3 protein: CASVVDRNTGELFF
CDR3 DNA: TGTGCCAGCGTCGTGGACAGGAACACCGGGGAGCTGTTTTTT
clone size: .
V gene: TRBV7-6
J gene: TRBJ2-2
D gene: .

CDR3 protein: CAWSVTLNTQYF
CDR3 DNA: TGTGCCTGGAGTGTAACTTTGAATACGCAGTATTTT
clone size: .
V gene: TRBV30
J gene: TRBJ2-3
D gene: .

CDR3 protein: CASSEAGEGLGETQYF
CDR3 DNA: TGTGCCAGCAGTGAGGCAGGGGAAGGGTTAGGGGAGACCCAGTACTTC
clone size: .
V gene: TRBV25-1
J gene: TRBJ2-5
D gene: .

CDR3 protein: CAWSVELAGGFGEQFF
CDR3 DNA: TGTGCCTGGAGTGTCGAGCTAGCGGGAGGATTCGGTGAGCAGTTCTTC
clone size: .
V gene: TRBV30
J gene: TRBJ2-1
D gene: TRBD2

CDR3 protein: CASSALAGAHNEQFF
CDR3 DNA: TGCGCCAGCAGCGCACTAGCGGGAGCCCACAATGAGCAGTTCTTC
clone size: .
V gene: TRBV5-1
J gene: TRBJ2-1
D gene: TRBD2

CDR3 protein: CASSLGLAGTEQFF
CDR3 DNA: TGTGCCAGCAGCTTGGGACTAGCGGGGACGGAGCAGTTCTTC
clone size: once
V gene: TRBV5-4
J gene: TRBJ2-1
D gene: TRBD2

CDR3 protein: CASSSGLQGTEAFF
CDR3 DNA: TGTGCCAGCAGCTCGGGACTTCAAGGCACTGAAGCTTTCTTT
clone size: .
V gene: TRBV11-2
J gene: TRBJ1-1
D gene: .

CDR3 protein: CASSLAGRSTDTQYF
CDR3 DNA: TGCGCCAGCAGCTTGGCCGGGAGGAGCACAGATACGCAGTATTTT
clone size: .
V gene: TRBV5-1
J gene: TRBJ2-3
D gene: TRBD2

CDR3 protein: CASSETGYGAGTTYEQYF
CDR3 DNA: TGTGCCAGCAGTGAAACGGGATACGGAGCGGGGACAACCTACGAGCAGTACTTC
clone size: once
V gene: TRBV2
J gene: TRBJ2-7
D gene: .

CDR3 protein: CASSEGLAVQETQYF
CDR3 DNA: TGTGCCAGCAGTGAAGGACTAGCGGTCCAAGAGACCCAGTACTTC
clone size: .
V gene: TRBV25-1
J gene: TRBJ2-5
D gene: TRBD2